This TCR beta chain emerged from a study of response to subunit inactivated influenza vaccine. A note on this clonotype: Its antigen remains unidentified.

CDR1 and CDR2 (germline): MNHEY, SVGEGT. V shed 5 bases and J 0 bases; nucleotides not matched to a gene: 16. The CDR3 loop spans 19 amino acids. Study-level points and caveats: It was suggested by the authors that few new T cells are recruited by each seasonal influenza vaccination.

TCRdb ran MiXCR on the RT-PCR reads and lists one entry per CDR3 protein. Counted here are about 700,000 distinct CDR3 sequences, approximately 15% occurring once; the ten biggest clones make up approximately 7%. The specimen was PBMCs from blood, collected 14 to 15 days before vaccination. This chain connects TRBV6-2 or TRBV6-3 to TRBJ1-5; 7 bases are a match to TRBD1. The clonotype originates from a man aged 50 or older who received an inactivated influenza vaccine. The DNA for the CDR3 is TGTGCCAGCAGTGGGGACAGCGAAACTATTCTGCTTAGCAATCAGCCCCAGCATTTT. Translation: CASSGDSETILLSNQPQHF.